What follows are 20 T cell receptor beta chains derived from one specimen sequenced in a study of cytomegalovirus exposure and HLA in healthy donors. The assay was immunoSEQ multiplex PCR, and TCRdb's table has in-frame clones only and misses some. The table shows about 260,000 clones, with 90% occurring only once. Sequenced material: PBMCs. These receptors came from a woman in her twenties or thirties in good health and CMV-seronegative.

The rearrangement joins TRBV4-3 to TRBJ1-5; D gene uncertain. This CDR3 has 13 amino acids. Germline V gene sequence: CDR1 LGHNA, CDR2 YSLEER. Trimming cost V 1 base and J 7 bases, with 8 bases left between them. Written as DNA, the CDR3 is TGCGCCAGCAGCCAAGGGGAAGAACAGCCCCAGCATTTT. Protein sequence: CASSQGEEQPQHF.

The J gene is TRBJ2-2, the V gene TRBV27; D is unresolved. V shed 5 bases and J shed 4 bases, with 11 bases lying between them. Germline V lookup: CDR1 MNHEY, CDR2 SMNVEV (reference sequence). This CDR3 spans 14 amino acids. CDR3 sequence: CASSLPTPTGELFF. CDR3 DNA: TGTGCCAGCAGTCTACCAACACCCACCGGGGAGCTGTTTTTT.

Concerning this clone: In the same sample, other DNA sequences code for this CDR3. The chain has TRBV4-3 and TRBJ2-7; D may be TRBD1 (6 bases). V was clipped by 0 bases and J by 3 bases, with 6 bases between them. The CDR3 has 13 residues. In germline, CDR1 is LGHNA, CDR2 YSLEER. The CDR3 DNA reads as TGCGCCAGCAGCCAAGAAGGGGGCTACGAGCAGTACTTC. Its translation is CASSQEGGYEQYF.

The chain combines TRBV5-1 with TRBJ2-7; possible D gene TRBD1, 5 bases. In germline, CDR1 is SGHRS, CDR2 YFSETQ. The CDR3 consists of 15 residues. Deletions cut 4 bases from V and 0 bases from J, with 14 bases between. The CDR3 bases are TGCGCCAGCAGCCCAACAGGAGCAGCCTCCTACGAGCAGTACTTC. Its translation: CASSPTGAASYEQYF.

This sequence joins TRBV28 and TRBJ2-7; D unclear. Trimming removed 3 bases from V and 3 bases from J, with 12 bases in between. The CDR3 has 14 residues. Germline lookup yields CDR1 MDHEN and CDR2 SYDVKM. The CDR3 is CASSLVQRGYEQYF. The CDR3 DNA follows: TGTGCCAGCAGTTTGGTACAGCGAGGCTACGAGCAGTACTTC.

V usage is TRBV5-8 and J usage is TRBJ1-5, with D hard to call. V shed 4 bases and J shed 4 bases, with 15 bases lying between them. Germline V gives CDR1 SGHTS, CDR2 YDEGEE. This CDR3 region has 15 residues. CDR3 DNA sequence: TGTGCCAGCAGCCTCCAGGACCTACTTAATCAGCCCCAGCATTTT. It encodes CASSLQDLLNQPQHF. The whole variable domain, remainder taken from reference TRBV5-8 and TRBJ1-5, is EAGVTQSPTHLIKTRGQQATLRCSPISGHTSVYWYQQALGLGLQFLLWYDEGEERNRGNFPPRFSGRQFPNYSSELNVNALELEDSALYLCASSLQDLLNQPQHFGDGTRLSIL.

The chain recombines TRBV6-1 with TRBJ1-1; D may be TRBD1 (5 bases). Germline CDR1 and CDR2: MNHNS and SASEGT. This CDR3 region has 15 residues. The germline V and J ends were trimmed by 2 bases and 0 bases, with 10 bases remaining between them. CDR3 loop: CASSEPRGLNTEAFF. CDR3 nucleotides: TGTGCCAGCAGTGAACCGCGGGGGTTGAACACTGAAGCTTTCTTT.

CDR3 bases: TGTGCCAGCAGCAACGGGACAGGGGCCTATCAGCCCCAGCATTTT. As protein: CASSNGTGAYQPQHF. The genes are TRBV5-5 and TRBJ1-5; 10 positions agree with TRBD1. The CDR3 spans 15 residues. Looked up from germline, CDR1 is SGHKS and CDR2 is YYEKEE (reference sequence). The ends lost 4 bases at V and 5 bases at J; junction bases unmatched: 6. The full variable domain, completed using reference TRBV5-5 and TRBJ1-5, is DAGVTQSPTHLIKTRGQQVTLRCSPISGHKSVSWYQQVLGQGPQFIFQYYEKEERGRGNFPDRFSARQFPNYSSELNVNALLLGDSALYLCASSNGTGAYQPQHFGDGTRLSIL.

The rearrangement links TRBV28 to TRBJ2-3; the match to TRBD1 covers 7 bases. V was clipped by 1 base and J by 4 bases; unmatched bases: 5. The CDR3 consists of 15 residues. The germline V gene has CDR1 MDHEN and CDR2 SYDVKM. The DNA for the CDR3 is TGTGCCAGCAGTTTATTGAGGGGGCGAGCAGATACGCAGTATTTT. Translated, it gives CASSLLRGRADTQYF.

Regarding this clone: Other DNA sequences in the same sample also yield this CDR3. V usage is TRBV18 and J usage is TRBJ2-7; 8 bases agree with TRBD1. CDR1 is KGHSH, CDR2 LQKENI, per germline. This CDR3 spans 13 amino acids. V lost 4 bases and J lost 3; bases outside the gene matches: 2. CDR3 sequence reads: CASSLGQGYEQYF. CDR3 bases: TGTGCCAGCTCACTTGGACAGGGCTACGAGCAGTACTTC.

This chain uses TRBV20-1 with TRBJ1-2; D unclear. V dropped 3 bases and J dropped 6 bases, with 8 bases sitting between them. This CDR3 is built from 11 residues. Germline CDR1 is DFQATT and CDR2 is SNEGSKA (reference sequence). CDR3: CSASKGHGYTF. Here the CDR3 DNA reads TGCAGTGCTAGTAAAGGTCATGGCTACACCTTC.

This sequence joins TRBV29-1 and TRBJ2-5, with a weak D call TRBD2 (6 bases). Trimming removed 7 bases from V and 4 bases from J, with 19 bases in between. The CDR3 is 14 amino acids. CDR1 and CDR2 (germline): SQVTM, ANQGSEA. The CDR3 sequence: CSADGLEGRETQYF. The CDR3 nucleotides are TGCAGCGCTGACGGTTTGGAGGGGCGAGAGACCCAGTACTTC.

The chain carries TRBV7-9 and TRBJ2-3; D is ambiguous. Trimming left V 1 base short and J 6 bases short, with 14 bases between. Germline loops: CDR1 SEHNR, CDR2 FQNEAQ (reference sequence). This CDR3 has 15 residues. The CDR3 is CASSLVGVLDDTQYF. CDR3 coding DNA: TGTGCCAGCAGCTTAGTCGGAGTGTTAGATGATACGCAGTATTTT.

This clone was counted once. The V call is TRBV5-1, the J call TRBJ2-1; D may be TRBD2 (6 bases). This CDR3 comprises 13 residues. Trimming shortened V by 4 bases and J by 7 bases, and 12 bases separated the two germline ends. CDR1 is SGHRS and CDR2 is YFSETQ in the germline V gene. The CDR3 region has the DNA TGCGCCAGCAGCATCCGACTAGGAAATGAGCAGTTCTTC. Translation gives CASSIRLGNEQFF.

This clone appeared a few times. The rearrangement uses TRBV29-1 and TRBJ1-2, with D perhaps TRBD1 (5 bases). CDR1 is SQVTM and CDR2 is ANQGSEA in the germline V gene. The CDR3 covers 14 residues. V dropped 0 bases and J dropped 4 bases, with 12 bases sitting between them. CDR3 residues: CSVEEGRASYGYTF. The CDR3, as DNA: TGCAGCGTTGAAGAGGGGCGGGCCTCCTATGGCTACACCTTC.

The rearrangement uses TRBV7-6 and TRBJ2-1; 9 bases agree with TRBD2. This CDR3 is built from 16 residues. J was trimmed by 5 bases and V by 5 bases; bases with no gene match: 10. The germline V gene encodes CDR1 SGHVS and CDR2 FNYEAQ. The CDR3 loop reads CASSPSGLAGNNEQFF. The CDR3 nucleotides read TGTGCCAGCAGCCCCTCGGGGCTAGCGGGGAACAATGAGCAGTTCTTC.

The chain recombines TRBV7-9 with TRBJ2-5, with a weak D call TRBD1 (6 bases). The length of the CDR3 is 14 residues. Trimming shortened V by 4 bases and J by 5 bases, and 14 bases separated the two germline ends. Looked up from germline, CDR1 is SEHNR and CDR2 is FQNEAQ (reference sequence). CDR3 nucleotide sequence: TGTGCCAGCAGCTCAGACCACAGGGTTGAGACCCAGTACTTC. Its translation: CASSSDHRVETQYF.

Details on this clone: The sample holds other DNA sequences that translate to the same CDR3. The chain recombines TRBV27 with TRBJ2-3, with TRBD1 as a possible D gene (5 bases). Per the germline V gene, CDR1 is MNHEY and CDR2 is SMNVEV (reference sequence). This CDR3 contains 14 residues. With 2 bases removed from V and 0 bases from J, the gap between germline ends came to 6 bases. In nucleotides, the CDR3 is TGTGCCAGCAGTTTACAGGGTAGCACAGATACGCAGTATTTT. This sequence encodes CASSLQGSTDTQYF.

The chain links TRBV7-9 to TRBJ2-7; D is undetermined. The CDR3 length is 12 residues. The germline gives CDR1 SEHNR, CDR2 FQNEAQ (reference sequence). Trimming removed 1 base from V and 4 bases from J, with 5 bases in between. DNA of the CDR3: TGTGCCAGCAGCTTAGATCTTTACGAGCAGTACTTC. Protein sequence: CASSLDLYEQYF.

The rearrangement joins TRBV28 to TRBJ2-1; TRBD2 matches 14 bases. Germline V gene lookup returns CDR1 MDHEN and CDR2 SYDVKM. After removal of 5 bases from V and 11 bases from J, the junction contained 14 bases not matched to a gene. This CDR3 has 17 amino acids. The CDR3 nucleotides read TGTGCCAGCAGTCCCCTTTTTGGGACTAGCGGGAGTTTTAAGCAGTTCTTC. Translated: CASSPLFGTSGSFKQFF. Complete variable domain (other parts from reference TRBV28 and TRBJ2-1): DVKVTQSSRYLVKRTGEKVFLECVQDMDHENMFWYRQDPGLGLRLIYFSYDVKMKEKGDIPEGYSVSREKKERFSLILESASTNQTSMYLCASSPLFGTSGSFKQFFGPGTRLTVL.